These 28 T cell receptor beta chains originate from one sample sequenced in a study of early T cells in non-severe SARS-CoV-2 infection. TCRdb reprocessed the 5' RACE reads with MiXCR, giving one entry per CDR3 protein. The table shows under 70,000 distinct CDR3 sequences, with roughly 12% occurring only once. The sample consisted of whole blood. The receptors here all came from an adult who was a healthcare worker with PCR-confirmed SARS-CoV-2 infection or an uninfected control (not recorded which).

This sequence joins TRBV30 and TRBJ2-3, with a possible D match to TRBD1 (5 bases). CDR1 GTSNPN and CDR2 SVGIG come from the germline V gene (reference sequence). This CDR3 spans 11 amino acids. Trimming shortened V by 7 bases and J by 9 bases, and 14 bases separated the two germline ends. CDR3 DNA: TGTGCCTTTGGACCCCAGGGAACGCAGTATTTT. This sequence encodes CAFGPQGTQYF. Using reference TRBV30 and TRBJ2-3 for the parts outside the CDR3, the full variable domain is SQTIHQWPATLVQPVGSPLSLECTVEGTSNPNLYWYRQAAGRGLQLLFYSVGIGQISSEVPQNLSASRPQDRQFILSSKKLLLSDSGFYLCAFGPQGTQYFGPGTRLTVL.

This clonotype was observed many times. The rearrangement joins TRBV11-2 to TRBJ2-6, with D perhaps matching TRBD1 (5 bases). Germline V CDR1 and CDR2: SGHAT, FQNNGV. This CDR3 has 14 residues. V was cut by 9 bases and J by 0 bases, with 9 bases left in between. The CDR3 loop is CASAQGSGANVLTF. For the CDR3, the DNA is TGTGCCAGTGCCCAGGGCTCTGGGGCCAACGTCCTGACTTTC.

This clonotype has a count of ten or more. CDR3 sequence: CASSFSGAGSGDTQYF. The CDR3 DNA reads as TGTGCCAGCAGCTTTTCCGGCGCGGGCTCGGGAGATACGCAGTATTTT. The rearrangement joins TRBV5-5 to TRBJ2-3; weak D call: TRBD2 (5 bases). The CDR3 spans 16 residues. Between the trimmed V and J ends, which lost 2 bases and 5 bases, there was a span of 18 bases. CDR1 is SGHKS, CDR2 YYEKEE, per germline (reference sequence).

This clonotype was detected a few times. The chain joins TRBV19 to TRBJ1-1; TRBD1 might be the D (5 bases). The CDR3 has 14 amino acids. The V gene lost 6 bases and the J gene lost 5 bases, with 16 bases spanning the gap. In germline, CDR1 is LNHDA, CDR2 SQIVND (reference sequence). The CDR3 reads CASSGTFPPTEAFF. The CDR3 DNA is TGTGCCAGTAGCGGGACTTTTCCTCCAACTGAAGCTTTCTTT.

In this sample, this clonotype turned up a few times. This chain joins TRBV11-3 and TRBJ2-1; unclear D gene. This CDR3 has 12 amino acids. From germline, CDR1 is SGHNT and CDR2 YENEEA. Between the trimmed V and J ends, which lost 6 bases and 5 bases, there was a span of 8 bases. In DNA, the CDR3 is TGTGCCAGCAGTGGGCTAAACAATGAGCAGTTCTTC. Translating gives CASSGLNNEQFF.

The J gene is TRBJ2-6, the V gene TRBV9; D unclear. This CDR3 has 16 residues. Germline V CDR1 and CDR2: SGDLS, YYNGEE. Trimming left V 4 bases short and J 1 base short, with 12 bases between. The DNA for the CDR3 is TGTGCCAGCAGCACTGGACCGTTATCTGGGGCCAACGTCCTGACTTTC. It encodes CASSTGPLSGANVLTF.

This clonotype came up a few times. The J gene is TRBJ1-2, the V gene TRBV11-2; unclear D gene. The V gene's germline CDR1 is SGHAT and CDR2 FQNNGV. V was pared by 1 base and J by 8 bases, with 11 bases between. The CDR3 has 13 residues. The CDR3 region has the DNA TGTGCCAGCAGCTTAGGATCAGGAGAGGGCTACACCTTC. It encodes CASSLGSGEGYTF.

This clonotype was recorded many times. This chain joins TRBV6-1 and TRBJ2-1; D remains ambiguous. Germline CDR1 and CDR2: MNHNS and SASEGT. V was trimmed by 8 bases and J by 9 bases, leaving 17 bases between them. The CDR3 loop spans 13 amino acids. DNA for the CDR3: TGTGCCAGCGCAGGTCTCCTGGTTCCTGAGCAGTTCTTC. Protein sequence: CASAGLLVPEQFF.

In DNA form, the CDR3 reads TGTGCCAGCAGCCTAGGAACTAGCGGGAGCACAGATACGCAGTATTTT. This codes for CASSLGTSGSTDTQYF. The chain combines TRBV5-5 with TRBJ2-3; 9 positions agree with TRBD2. The ends lost 4 bases at V and 0 bases at J; junction bases unmatched: 6. Germline-derived CDR1 and CDR2 are SGHKS and YYEKEE (reference sequence). CDR3 length equals 16 residues.

The chain recombines TRBV28 with TRBJ1-5; the match to TRBD1 covers 11 bases. Germline trimming cut 4 bases from V and 5 bases from J; bases unmatched to any gene: 4. The CDR3 consists of 15 residues. Germline values: CDR1 MDHEN, CDR2 SYDVKM. CDR3 coding DNA: TGTGCCAGCAGTTCAGGGACAGGGGGTGATCAGCCCCAGCATTTT. It yields the protein CASSSGTGGDQPQHF.

This clonotype was detected ten times or more. The chain carries TRBV30 and TRBJ1-2, with a weak D call TRBD1 (6 bases). The V gene's germline CDR1 is GTSNPN and CDR2 SVGIG (reference sequence). This CDR3 is 12 amino acids long. Trimming took off 5 bases at V and 0 bases at J, with 7 bases between the two ends. This chain's CDR3 is CAWGQTNYGYTF. The CDR3 DNA reads as TGTGCCTGGGGACAGACTAACTATGGCTACACCTTC.

The rearrangement links TRBV9 to TRBJ1-2, with unresolved D. From germline, CDR1 is SGDLS and CDR2 YYNGEE. Trimming removed 0 bases at V and 4 bases at J, with 10 bases between. The CDR3 spans 14 residues. The DNA for the CDR3 is TGTGCCAGCAGCGTAGGCCCGAGTCTCTATGGCTACACCTTC. Protein product: CASSVGPSLYGYTF.

This clonotype has at least ten counts. This sequence joins TRBV6-1 and TRBJ1-5; D gene uncertain. The CDR3 is 14 amino acids. The germline V gene has CDR1 MNHNS and CDR2 SASEGT. V was cut by 8 bases and J by 0 bases, with 11 bases left in between. CDR3 DNA: TGTGCCAGCGGCAACGACGATAGCAATCAGCCCCAGCATTTT. Protein sequence: CASGNDDSNQPQHF.

This clonotype was counted between two and nine times. The chain couples TRBV6-5 to TRBJ1-2; D gene uncertain. Germline lookup yields CDR1 MNHEY and CDR2 SVGAGI. This CDR3 spans 14 amino acids. Trimming left V 5 bases short and J 4 bases short, with 14 bases between. The CDR3 coding sequence is TGTGCCAGCAGTCAATCGACACCAGTCTATGGCTACACCTTC. It is translated as CASSQSTPVYGYTF.

The CDR3 protein is CASSLDSAKNIQYF. The CDR3 nucleotides read TGTGCCAGCAGCTTGGACAGCGCCAAAAACATTCAGTACTTC. The chain employs TRBV6-2 or TRBV6-3 and TRBJ2-4, with D maybe TRBD1 (6 bases). From germline, CDR1 is MNHEY and CDR2 SVGEGT. V lost 6 bases and J lost 1, with 10 bases in between. The CDR3 runs to 14 residues.

This clonotype was counted many times. The V call is TRBV28, the J call TRBJ2-7; unclear D gene. The CDR3 totals 13 residues. V lost 4 bases to trimming and J lost 0 bases, with 7 bases between them. The germline gives CDR1 MDHEN, CDR2 SYDVKM. CDR3 loop: CASSSQSSYEQYF. CDR3 sequence (DNA): TGTGCCAGCAGTTCCCAGAGCTCCTACGAGCAGTACTTC.

This clonotype occurred many times. The chain recombines TRBV24-1 with TRBJ2-2, with no clear D. The CDR3 runs to 13 residues. Trimming took 8 bases from V and 1 from J, leaving 7 bases between them. The germline CDR1 and CDR2 sequences are KGHDR and SFDVKD. The CDR3 spells CATTNKNTGELFF. The CDR3 region has the DNA TGTGCCACCACCAATAAGAACACCGGGGAGCTGTTTTTT.

This clonotype was found many times. The chain uses TRBV6-5 and TRBJ1-6; weak D call: TRBD1 (5 bases). The ends were cut back, 6 bases at V and 14 bases at J, with 20 bases in the middle. The CDR3 length is 14 residues. Germline lookup yields CDR1 MNHEY and CDR2 SVGAGI. CDR3 loop: CASSLLGLGGSLHF. DNA of the CDR3: TGTGCCAGCAGCCTACTCGGCCTCGGGGGGTCCCTCCACTTT.

This clonotype was detected many times. The V gene is TRBV29-1, the J gene TRBJ2-4, with D hard to call. Looked up from germline, CDR1 is SQVTM and CDR2 is ANQGSEA. The CDR3 covers 14 residues. Trimming removed 6 bases from V and 0 bases from J, with 12 bases in between. CDR3 DNA sequence: TGCAGCGTAACATTCCAGATAGCCAAAAACATTCAGTACTTC. It codes for CSVTFQIAKNIQYF. The variable domain in full, with the rest retrieved from reference TRBV29-1 and TRBJ2-4, is SAVISQKPSRDICQRGTSLTIQCQVDSQVTMMFWYRQQPGQSLTLIATANQGSEATYESGFVIDKFPISRPNLTFSTLTVSNMSPEDSSIYLCSVTFQIAKNIQYFGAGTRLSVL.

The chain recombines TRBV20-1 with TRBJ2-3; 7 nucleotides agree with TRBD1. The ends lost 7 bases at V and 6 bases at J; junction bases unmatched: 13. Germline assignment: CDR1 DFQATT and CDR2 SNEGSKA (reference sequence). The CDR3 has 14 residues. CDR3 bases: TGCAGTGGACTTCGGACAGGACCCCCGGATACGCAGTATTTT. Amino acid sequence: CSGLRTGPPDTQYF.

The table lists this clonotype with many counts. V and J are TRBV27 and TRBJ2-1, with TRBD1 identical over 7 bases. V lost 5 bases and J lost 7; bases outside the gene matches: 2. In germline, CDR1 is MNHEY, CDR2 SMNVEV (reference sequence). The CDR3 length is 12 residues. CDR3 loop: CASSTDRNEQFF. CDR3 nucleotides: TGTGCCAGCAGTACGGACAGGAATGAGCAGTTCTTC.

This clonotype showed up many times. V and J are TRBV5-1 and TRBJ2-1; D gene unclear. The V end lost 1 base, the J end lost 0 bases, and 5 bases lay between the germline ends. The germline CDR1 and CDR2 sequences are SGHRS and YFSETQ. The CDR3 covers 14 residues. CDR3 sequence: CASSLWSSYNEQFF. CDR3 DNA sequence: TGCGCCAGCAGCTTGTGGAGCTCCTACAATGAGCAGTTCTTC.

The chain couples TRBV29-1 to TRBJ2-1; 8 bases match TRBD1. The CDR3 spans 14 residues. The germline CDR1 and CDR2 sequences are SQVTM and ANQGSEA. Trimming at V came to 3 bases and at J to 6 bases, leaving 7 bases not matched to a gene. CDR3 sequence reads: CSVEGQGAGNEQFF. The CDR3 DNA sequence: TGCAGCGTTGAGGGCCAGGGGGCAGGCAATGAGCAGTTCTTC.

This chain links TRBV7-2 with TRBJ2-1; 8 bases fit TRBD1. Looked up from germline, CDR1 is SGHTA and CDR2 is FQGNSA. The length of the CDR3 is 15 residues. V lost 5 bases, J lost 1 base, and 4 bases stayed unmatched. CDR3 amino acids: CASSTTGGSYNEQFF. As DNA, the CDR3 is TGTGCCAGCAGCACTACAGGGGGGTCCTACAATGAGCAGTTCTTC. The full variable domain, its missing parts supplied by reference TRBV7-2 and TRBJ2-1, is GAGVSQSPSNKVTEKGKDVELRCDPISGHTALYWYRQSLGQGLEFLIYFQGNSAPDKSGLPSDRFSAERTGGSVSTLTIQRTQQEDSAVYLCASSTTGGSYNEQFFGPGTRLTVL.

V gene TRBV3-1 combines with J gene TRBJ2-1, with 9 bases matching TRBD2. The CDR3 is 15 residues long. CDR1 LGHDT and CDR2 YNNKEL come from the germline V gene (reference sequence). Trimming cost V 3 bases and J 1 base; bases outside gene matches: 1. The CDR3 protein is CASSQTSGSYNEQFF. The CDR3 DNA reads as TGTGCCAGCAGCCAGACTAGCGGTTCCTACAATGAGCAGTTCTTC.

V gene TRBV3-1 combines with J gene TRBJ2-7; TRBD2 aligns across 13 bases. This CDR3 has 16 amino acids. The germline gives CDR1 LGHDT, CDR2 YNNKEL (reference sequence). J lost 3 bases, V lost 4 bases, and 6 bases had no gene match. This CDR3 is CASSPGTSGKYYEQYF. The CDR3 coding sequence is TGTGCCAGCAGCCCTGGGACTAGCGGGAAGTACTACGAGCAGTACTTC.

The J gene is TRBJ2-7, the V gene TRBV12-3 or TRBV12-4; 8 bases are a match to TRBD2. CDR3 length equals 12 residues. J gave up 6 bases and V 6 bases, and 4 bases lay outside the gene matches. CDR3 nucleotide sequence: TGTGCCAGCAGCTCGGGAGGGGGCGAGCAGTACTTC. This codes for CASSSGGGEQYF.

This clonotype was detected ten times or more. The chain couples TRBV7-9 to TRBJ2-2; D is ambiguous. This CDR3 has 16 amino acids. Germline CDR1 and CDR2: SEHNR and FQNEAQ (reference sequence). Trimming pared 5 bases from V and 0 bases from J, leaving 13 bases between. In nucleotides, the CDR3 is TGTGCCAGCAGCACCTTGAGAAGCTCGAACACCGGGGAGCTGTTTTTT. Its translation: CASSTLRSSNTGELFF. The full variable domain, in which reference TRBV7-9 and TRBJ2-2 provide the parts outside the CDR3, is DTGVSQNPRHKITKRGQNVTFRCDPISEHNRLYWYRQTLGQGPEFLTYFQNEAQLEKSRLLSDRFSAERPKGSFSTLEIQRTEQGDSAMYLCASSTLRSSNTGELFFGEGSRLTVL.